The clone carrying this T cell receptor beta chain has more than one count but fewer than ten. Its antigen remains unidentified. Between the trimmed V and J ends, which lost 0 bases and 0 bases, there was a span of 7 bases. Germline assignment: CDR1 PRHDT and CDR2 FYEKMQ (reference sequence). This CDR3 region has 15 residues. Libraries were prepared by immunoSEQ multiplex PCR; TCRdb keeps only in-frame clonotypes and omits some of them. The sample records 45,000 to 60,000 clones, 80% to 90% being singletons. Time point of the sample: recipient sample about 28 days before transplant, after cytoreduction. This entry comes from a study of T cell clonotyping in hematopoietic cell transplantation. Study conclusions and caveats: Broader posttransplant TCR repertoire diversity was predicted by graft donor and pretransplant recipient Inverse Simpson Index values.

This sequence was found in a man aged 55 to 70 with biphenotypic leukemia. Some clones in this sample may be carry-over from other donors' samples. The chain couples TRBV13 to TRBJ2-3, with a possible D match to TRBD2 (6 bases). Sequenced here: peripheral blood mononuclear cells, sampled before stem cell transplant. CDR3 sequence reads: CASSLGGRSTDTQYF. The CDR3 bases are TGTGCCAGCAGCTTAGGCGGGAGAAGCACAGATACGCAGTATTTT.